What follows describes a single TCR beta chain. Using immunoSEQ multiplex PCR, the repertoire was profiled, and TCRdb retains in-frame clones only, with some absent. This sample has 150,000 to 200,000 clones, with approximately 86% found just once. This entry comes from a study of blood T cell repertoires in COVID-19. The wider study: PBMCs, B-cell-depleted T cells, or T cells provided the cDNA or gDNA that made up the material.

The V end lost 5 bases, the J end lost 4 bases, and 17 bases lay between the germline ends. The CDR3 is 15 amino acids. Looked up from germline, CDR1 is WSHSY and CDR2 is SAAADI. J is TRBJ1-2 and V is TRBV10-2, with a possible D match to TRBD1 (6 bases). Sequenced: peripheral blood. The origin of this receptor is a young man with acute or convalescent COVID-19. The CDR3 DNA reads TGCGCCAGCAGTCAGGGCACGCAGGGGACCTATGGCTACACCTTC. Its protein product is CASSQGTQGTYGYTF.